The TCR beta chain under discussion was sequenced for a study of T cell responses to AZD1222 COVID-19 vaccine. Study outcomes and limitations: Spike-specific TCR repertoires showed rising breadth and depth after two AZD1222 doses. Baseline seropositivity characterized only a handful of AZD1222 recipients. Donors in the cohort were predominantly white British and more often female, and clonal diversity was possibly underestimated.

Assay: immunoSEQ multiplex PCR; the TCRdb copy retains only in-frame clones and omits some. The sample contains over 110,000 clones, 75% to 90% of which appear only once. Per the germline V gene, CDR1 is SGHVS and CDR2 is FNYEAQ. V lost 1 base and J lost 1, with 7 bases in between. This CDR3 is built from 14 residues. In regard to this clone: Its cognate antigen is unknown.

The V call is TRBV7-6, the J call TRBJ1-1; D not certain. This sequence was found in an adult who received the AZD1222 COVID-19 vaccine. The specimen was peripheral blood, collected 28 days after the second AZD1222 dose. Here the CDR3 reads CASSLDVGNTEAFF. CDR3 bases: TGTGCCAGCAGCTTAGATGTGGGGAACACTGAAGCTTTCTTT. The whole variable domain, filled in from reference TRBV7-6 and TRBJ1-1, reads GAGVSQSPRYKVTKRGQDVALRCDPISGHVSLYWYRQALGQGPEFLTYFNYEAQQDKSGLPNDRFSAERPEGSISTLTIQRTEQRDSAMYRCASSLDVGNTEAFFGQGTRLTVV.